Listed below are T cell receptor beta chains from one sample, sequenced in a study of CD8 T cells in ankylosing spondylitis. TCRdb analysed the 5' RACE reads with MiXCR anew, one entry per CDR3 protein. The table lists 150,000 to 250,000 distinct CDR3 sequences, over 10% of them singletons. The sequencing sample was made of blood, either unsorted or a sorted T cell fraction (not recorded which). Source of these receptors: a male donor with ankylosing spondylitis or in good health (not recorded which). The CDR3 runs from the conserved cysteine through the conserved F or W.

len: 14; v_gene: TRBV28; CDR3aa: CASSPPQEAYEQYF
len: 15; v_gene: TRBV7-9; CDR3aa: CAATMSGQNTGELFF
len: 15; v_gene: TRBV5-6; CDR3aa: CASSFQGATNEKLFF
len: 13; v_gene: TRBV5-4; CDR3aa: CASRRGEADTQYF
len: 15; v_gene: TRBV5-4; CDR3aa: CASTRTGGSVNEQFF
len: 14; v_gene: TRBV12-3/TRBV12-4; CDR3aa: CASSGTGGYNEQFF
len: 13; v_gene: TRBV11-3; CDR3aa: CASSPMPGQLRFF
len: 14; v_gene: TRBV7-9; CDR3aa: CASSDRDWSYEQYF
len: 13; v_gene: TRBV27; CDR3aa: CVSTVAGTSEQYF
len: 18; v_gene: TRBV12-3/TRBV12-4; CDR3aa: CASNTIGGPFGNTGELFF
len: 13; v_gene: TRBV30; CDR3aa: CAWGGGPQETQYF
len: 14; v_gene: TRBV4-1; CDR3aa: CASSQDRGTGEAFF
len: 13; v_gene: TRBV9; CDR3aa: CASSAPSEGEQFF
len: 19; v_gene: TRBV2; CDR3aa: CASSDLLRSPQARYNEQFF
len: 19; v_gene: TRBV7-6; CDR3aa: CASSSEPSYRGGGNTEAFF
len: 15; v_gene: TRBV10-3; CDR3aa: CAISRAGVVTDTQYF
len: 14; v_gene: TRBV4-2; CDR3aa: CASSQGVGTDTQYF
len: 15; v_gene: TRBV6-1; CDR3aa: CASCLWGGQNTEAFF
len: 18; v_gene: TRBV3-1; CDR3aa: CASSQVGLAGTSPYEQYF
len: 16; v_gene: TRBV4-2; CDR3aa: CASSQEVPRANYGYTF
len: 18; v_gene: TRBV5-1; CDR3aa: CASSFLWGARRNTGELFF
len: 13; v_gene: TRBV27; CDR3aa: CASSLRAHNEQFF
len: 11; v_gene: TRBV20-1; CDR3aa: CSASRKETQYF
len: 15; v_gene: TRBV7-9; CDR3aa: CASSLGDRLNTEAFF
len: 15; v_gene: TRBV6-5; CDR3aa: CASSYGAGGAYEQYF
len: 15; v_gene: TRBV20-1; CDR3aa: CSARGLAGDLNEQFF
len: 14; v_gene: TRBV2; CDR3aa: CASSEGAAQGEAFF
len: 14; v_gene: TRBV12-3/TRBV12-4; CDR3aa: CASSLGRVNQPQHF
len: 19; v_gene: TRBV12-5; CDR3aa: CASGLGDRGALDFQETQYF
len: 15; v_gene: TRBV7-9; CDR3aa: CASSLSKGIYNEQFF
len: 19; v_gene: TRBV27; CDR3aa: CASDRRSSTYPTITDTQYF
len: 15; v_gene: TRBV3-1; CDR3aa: CASRPRGVPGETQYF
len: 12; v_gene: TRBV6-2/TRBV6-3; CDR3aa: CASSYVSNEQFF
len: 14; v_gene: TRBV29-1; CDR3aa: CSAVGWVSTDTQYF
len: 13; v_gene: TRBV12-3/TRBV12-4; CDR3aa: CASSLAGGDEQFF
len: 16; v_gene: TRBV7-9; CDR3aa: CASSSLSGGAYNEQFF
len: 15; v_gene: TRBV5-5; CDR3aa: CASSLALAGGSEQFF
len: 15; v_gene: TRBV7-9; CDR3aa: CASSLSDRMNTEAFF
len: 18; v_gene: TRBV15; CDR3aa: CATSSPGSVAGEIDEQFF
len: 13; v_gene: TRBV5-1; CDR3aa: CASSLSPNTEAFF